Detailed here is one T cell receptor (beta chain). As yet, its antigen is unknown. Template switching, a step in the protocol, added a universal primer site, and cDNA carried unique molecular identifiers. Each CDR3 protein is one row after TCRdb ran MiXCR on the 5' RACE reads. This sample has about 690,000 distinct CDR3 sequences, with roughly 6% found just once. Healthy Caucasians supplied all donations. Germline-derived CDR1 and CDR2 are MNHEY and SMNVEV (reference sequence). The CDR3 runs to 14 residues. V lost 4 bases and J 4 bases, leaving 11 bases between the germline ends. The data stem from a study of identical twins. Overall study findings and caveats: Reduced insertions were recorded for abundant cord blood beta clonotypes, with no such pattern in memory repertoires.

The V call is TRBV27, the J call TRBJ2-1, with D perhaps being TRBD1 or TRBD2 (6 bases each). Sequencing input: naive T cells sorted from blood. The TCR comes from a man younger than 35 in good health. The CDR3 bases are TGTGCCAGCAGTTCCCCGGGGGCGTACAATGAGCAGTTCTTC. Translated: CASSSPGAYNEQFF.